This T cell receptor (beta chain) was observed in a study of T cells in tumors after PD-1 blockade. For the study at large: Each patient got pembrolizumab 200 mg every 3 weeks or cemiplimab 350 mg every 2 weeks. A subset received ongoing vismodegib 150 mg daily alongside anti-PD-1 therapy.

Worth noting for this clone: Its target is not known.

Regarding the study as a whole: Blood contained about 44% of the tumor's TCR clonotypes.

Using immunoSEQ multiplex PCR, the repertoire was profiled, and TCRdb retains in-frame clones only, with some absent. This table holds just under 65,000 clones, under 80% found once. The ends were cut back, 2 bases at V and 1 base at J, with 9 bases in the middle. This CDR3 has 14 residues. Germline V gives CDR1 KGHSH, CDR2 LQKENI. The TCR originated in a human donor with basal cell carcinoma. The chain links TRBV18 to TRBJ2-7, with no clear D. The sample consisted of PBMCs, taken after anti-PD-1 treatment. The CDR3 loop is CASSPGAESYEQYF. CDR3 nucleotides: TGTGCCAGCTCACCAGGAGCCGAATCCTACGAGCAGTACTTC.